The 21 T cell receptor beta chains below were found in one sample sequenced in a study of OX40 agonist ivuxolimab in advanced cancers. Assay: immunoSEQ multiplex PCR; the TCRdb copy retains only in-frame clones and omits some. The table lists tens of thousands of clones, 70% to 90% of them singletons, with 6.5% in the top ten. The specimen was CD4+ or CD8+ T cells sorted from blood, collected in a trial of the OX40 agonist ivuxolimab. The source is an adult with an advanced solid tumor such as melanoma, head and neck, liver or kidney cancer.

The rearrangement uses TRBV12-5 and TRBJ2-1, with 7 bases that match TRBD2. Germline CDR1 is LGHNT and CDR2 is FRNRAP. This CDR3 has 14 residues. Trimming cost V 3 bases and J 6 bases; bases outside gene matches: 5. The CDR3 reads CASGFWTGGNEQFF. The CDR3 nucleotides read TGTGCTAGTGGTTTTTGGACGGGGGGCAATGAGCAGTTCTTC. Full variable domain (outside the CDR3, taken from reference TRBV12-5 and TRBJ2-1): DARVTQTPRHKVTEMGQEVTMRCQPILGHNTVFWYRQTMMQGLELLAYFRNRAPLDDSGMPKDRFSAEMPDATLATLKIQPSEPRDSAVYFCASGFWTGGNEQFFGPGTRLTVL.

The V call is TRBV11-3, the J call TRBJ2-6; D gene uncertain. The V gene's germline CDR1 is SGHNT and CDR2 YENEEA. This CDR3 has 11 residues. The ends were cut back, 4 bases at V and 9 bases at J, with 4 bases in the middle. The chain's CDR3 is CASSSLNVLTF. The CDR3, as DNA: TGTGCCAGCAGCTCCCTCAACGTCCTGACTTTC.

The chain couples TRBV7-2 to TRBJ2-2; 8 nucleotides agree with TRBD1. Germline V lookup: CDR1 SGHTA, CDR2 FQGNSA. CDR3 length: 15 amino acids. V shed 6 bases, J shed 1 base, and the junction held 4 bases outside the gene matches. The CDR3 here is CASRWDRRNTGELFF. The CDR3 bases are TGTGCCAGCAGGTGGGACAGGAGGAACACCGGGGAGCTGTTTTTT.

The V gene is TRBV19, the J gene TRBJ2-5; TRBD1 aligns across 8 bases. Germline CDR1 and CDR2: LNHDA and SQIVND (reference sequence). This CDR3 spans 16 amino acids. The trim removed 5 bases at V and 5 bases at J, leaving 13 bases unmatched. Here the CDR3 reads CASSARTGPGRETQYF. DNA of the CDR3: TGTGCCAGTAGTGCCCGGACAGGGCCAGGTAGGGAGACCCAGTACTTC.

The genes are TRBV7-3 and TRBJ1-6; D uncertain. Trimming took off 5 bases at V and 7 bases at J, with 9 bases between the two ends. The CDR3 has 13 residues. The germline V gene has CDR1 SGHTA and CDR2 FQGTGA. CDR3 sequence (DNA): TGTGCCAGCAGCCAAAGGGCAAATTCACCCCTCCACTTT. It translates to CASSQRANSPLHF.

The chain recombines TRBV6-6 with TRBJ1-5; a weak D match, TRBD1 (5 bases). V gave up 5 bases and J gave up 5 bases, with 13 bases separating them. Germline CDR1 MNHNY, CDR2 SVGAGI (reference sequence). The CDR3 consists of 14 residues. As DNA, the CDR3 is TGTGCCAGCAGTATGACAGAGGGCGATCAGCCCCAGCATTTT. Translating gives CASSMTEGDQPQHF.

The V and J genes are TRBV5-1 and TRBJ2-1; no reliable D call. V shed 0 bases and J shed 6 bases, with 10 bases lying between them. The V gene's germline CDR1 is SGHRS and CDR2 YFSETQ. The CDR3 sequence is 14 residues long. CDR3 bases: TGCGCCAGCAGCTTGGATGGGCCTTTCAATGAGCAGTTCTTC. Protein sequence: CASSLDGPFNEQFF.

The rearrangement links TRBV6-1 to TRBJ2-1; a possible D gene is TRBD2 (6 bases). This CDR3 contains 15 residues. Germline CDR1 and CDR2: MNHNS and SASEGT. V was trimmed by 6 bases and J by 7 bases, leaving 19 bases between them. In DNA form, the CDR3 reads TGTGCCAGCAGGGTACTAGCTGTGGTTGGAAATGAGCAGTTCTTC. It translates to CASRVLAVVGNEQFF.

This sequence joins TRBV30 and TRBJ1-5; D gene ambiguous. This CDR3 is built from 13 residues. The V end lost 3 bases, the J end lost 6 bases, and 12 bases lay between the germline ends. Germline CDR1 GTSNPN, CDR2 SVGIG (reference sequence). The CDR3 DNA reads as TGTGCCTGGAGGAGCCACCCGGGTCAGCCCCAGCATTTT. This translates into CAWRSHPGQPQHF.

This chain connects TRBV30 to TRBJ2-5; D possibly corresponds to TRBD2 (6 bases). V dropped 1 base and J dropped 4 bases, with 13 bases sitting between them. Looked up from germline, CDR1 is GTSNPN and CDR2 is SVGIG (reference sequence). This CDR3 is built from 14 residues. CDR3 amino acids: CAWSGHQGGETQYF. The DNA of the CDR3 is TGTGCCTGGAGTGGGCACCAGGGAGGAGAGACCCAGTACTTC.

The V call is TRBV25-1, the J call TRBJ2-1; the match to TRBD1 covers 9 bases. V shed 4 bases, J shed 8 bases, and the junction held 0 bases outside the gene matches. CDR1 is MGHDK and CDR2 is SYGVNS in the germline V gene. There are 12 residues in the CDR3. Here the CDR3 reads CASSGDRDEQFF. The CDR3 DNA follows: TGTGCCAGCAGTGGGGACAGGGATGAGCAGTTCTTC.

This clone was counted a single time. The chain couples TRBV11-2 to TRBJ2-7; D may be TRBD2 (7 bases). The CDR3 is 17 residues long. Between the trimmed V and J ends, which lost 3 bases and 0 bases, there was a span of 18 bases. In germline, CDR1 is SGHAT, CDR2 FQNNGV. CDR3 sequence (DNA): TGTGCCAGCAGCTTGGCCCTTGGGGGGGGCTCCTCCTACGAGCAGTACTTC. Amino acid sequence: CASSLALGGGSSYEQYF.

This sequence joins TRBV2 and TRBJ2-2; D is ambiguous. This CDR3 contains 17 residues. CDR1 and CDR2 (germline): SNHLY, FYNNEI. Trimming stripped 10 bases from V and 1 base from J, with 22 bases between. CDR3 bases: TGTGCCACCCTCCTGCGGCACTCGGCCGTGAACACCGGGGAGCTGTTTTTT. Translating gives CATLLRHSAVNTGELFF.

This chain connects TRBV18 to TRBJ1-2, with D possibly being TRBD1 (6 bases). The CDR3 loop spans 13 amino acids. Trimming stripped 6 bases from V and 4 bases from J, with 12 bases between. The V gene's germline CDR1 is KGHSH and CDR2 LQKENI. CDR3 protein: CASSARGGYGYTF. CDR3 DNA sequence: TGTGCCAGCTCCGCCCGAGGGGGCTATGGCTACACCTTC.

This rearrangement joins TRBV21-1 to TRBJ2-5; the D call in the table, TRBD2, was not verified against the DNA. TRBV21-1 is labeled a pseudogene. The length of the CDR3 is 17 residues. The CDR3 is CASSRPVSGGLQETQYF. CDR3 nucleotide sequence: TGTGCCAGCAGCCGCCCAGTTAGCGGGGGCCTCCAAGAGACCCAGTACTTC.

This clone is a singleton in its sample. The gene calls are TRBV7-2 and TRBJ1-2, with D possibly TRBD1 on 5 matching bases. The V end was cut by 2 bases, the J end by 1 base, with 8 bases between. Germline CDR1 is SGHTA and CDR2 is FQGNSA. CDR3 length: 14 amino acids. The CDR3 nucleotides are TGTGCCAGCAGCTTATTACAGGTTAACTATGGCTACACCTTC. Translation: CASSLLQVNYGYTF.

This clone is a singleton in its sample. The chain couples TRBV7-6 to TRBJ2-5; 9 bases match TRBD1. CDR1 is SGHVS and CDR2 is FNYEAQ in the germline V gene. V was clipped by 3 bases and J by 5 bases; unmatched bases: 7. The CDR3 loop spans 15 amino acids. In DNA, the CDR3 is TGTGCCAGCAGCTTCGGACAGGGGACGGCGGAGACCCAGTACTTC. Translation gives CASSFGQGTAETQYF.

The chain has TRBV4-1 and TRBJ1-6, with 9 nucleotides matching TRBD1. The germline V gene has CDR1 MGHRA and CDR2 YSYEKL. The length of the CDR3 is 14 residues. V shed 5 bases and J 8 bases; nucleotides not matched to a gene: 4. The CDR3 DNA is TGCGCCAGCAGCTATCGACAGGGGGATTCACCCCTCCACTTT. It is translated as CASSYRQGDSPLHF.

J is TRBJ2-7 and V is TRBV2; 9 bases are shared with TRBD2. V lost 5 bases and J lost 5; bases outside the gene matches: 7. Germline V gene sequence: CDR1 SNHLY, CDR2 FYNNEI. The CDR3 extends over 14 amino acids. The CDR3 sequence is CASSSSGGVHEQYF. CDR3 nucleotide sequence: TGTGCCAGCAGTAGTAGCGGGGGCGTCCACGAGCAGTACTTC.

This chain links TRBV12-5 with TRBJ1-3; D is ambiguous. Germline CDR1 and CDR2: LGHNT and FRNRAP. CDR3 length: 12 amino acids. Trimming took off 2 bases at V and 3 bases at J, with 2 bases between the two ends. The CDR3 loop reads CASGLFGNTIYF. Written as DNA, the CDR3 is TGTGCTAGTGGTTTGTTTGGAAACACCATATATTTT. The full variable domain, its missing parts supplied by reference TRBV12-5 and TRBJ1-3, is DARVTQTPRHKVTEMGQEVTMRCQPILGHNTVFWYRQTMMQGLELLAYFRNRAPLDDSGMPKDRFSAEMPDATLATLKIQPSEPRDSAVYFCASGLFGNTIYFGEGSWLTVV.

The V call is TRBV18, the J call TRBJ1-2; no clear D gene. CDR3 length: 14 amino acids. Trimming took off 1 base at V and 4 bases at J, with 10 bases between the two ends. CDR1 and CDR2 from the germline V gene are KGHSH and LQKENI. CDR3 bases: TGTGCCAGCTCACCACAGGGAGTTGGCTATGGCTACACCTTC. This translates into CASSPQGVGYGYTF.